Described below is a single TCR beta chain sequence and its context. Its antigen remains unidentified. This CDR3 comprises 15 residues. The V gene lost 8 bases and the J gene lost 4 bases, with 17 bases spanning the gap. Germline lookup yields CDR1 MNHEY and CDR2 SMNVEV (reference sequence). Treatment of the sample: oral pan-JAK inhibitor, 5-10 mg twice daily. Sorted populations comprised CD4+ and CD8+ T cells obtained from PBMCs. This specimen belongs to a study of CD8+ T cells in alopecia areata. The overall study: It was oral tofacitinib, at 5 to 10 mg twice daily, that treated patients received.

The study's findings and limits: For baseline CD8+ expansion, any link to response stays uncertain with one nonresponder. Expanded CD8+ clones among the top 100, and scalp clonality, were significantly decreased by tofacitinib.

Investigators isolated RNA and reverse transcribed it into cDNA to act as the sequencing template. The protocol was immunoSEQ multiplex PCR, while the TCRdb copy is restricted to in-frame clones and leaves out a portion. Found here are 140,000 to 150,000 clones, about 59% of them singletons; the top ten hold about a sixth. The chain combines TRBV27 with TRBJ2-2; D possibly uses TRBD1 or TRBD2 (6 bases each). Sequencing was performed on CD8+ T cells sorted from blood, taken at week 4, from a patient treated with tofacitinib. The receptor's source is a human donor with alopecia areata. CDR3 sequence (DNA): TGTGCCAGCGCTCTTTGGGGGGCGGGCACCGGGGAGCTGTTTTTT. This sequence encodes CASALWGAGTGELFF.